The 25 T cell receptor beta chains presented below share a single source sample, sequenced in a study of Graves' ophthalmopathy and Graves' hyperthyroidism. TCR beta CDR3 amplification used RNA transcripts. HTBI primers were used in a first-round RT-PCR, which preceded a second-round multiplex PCR. TCRdb re-analysed the multiplex PCR reads in MiXCR, keeping a single row per CDR3 protein. The data show 500,000 to 600,000 distinct CDR3 sequences, roughly 39% seen once. Sequencing was performed on peripheral blood or thyroid tissue (not recorded which). Every receptor here comes from an adult man with Graves' hyperthyroidism.

The chain employs TRBV30 and TRBJ2-7; D is unclear. CDR3 length equals 13 residues. Germline CDR1 and CDR2: GTSNPN and SVGIG (reference sequence). Trimming removed 2 bases at V and 5 bases at J, with 13 bases between. The CDR3 here is CAWSRQVVNEQYF. As DNA, the CDR3 is TGTGCCTGGAGTCGGCAGGTAGTCAACGAGCAGTACTTC.

Regarding this clonotype: This clone may be a read error of a much larger clone one base away. The chain has TRBV5-6 and TRBJ2-2; weak D call: TRBD1 (7 bases). Per germline, CDR1 SGHDT and CDR2 YYEEEE. V was clipped by 3 bases and J by 6 bases, with 18 bases between them. This CDR3 comprises 16 residues. The CDR3 nucleotides read TGTGCCAGCAGCTGGAGGGACAGTTATCAGCCCGGGGAGCTGTTTTTT. Translation gives CASSWRDSYQPGELFF.

This clonotype was counted a few times. The rearrangement uses TRBV13 and TRBJ2-7; 8 nucleotides align to TRBD2. CDR1 PRHDT and CDR2 FYEKMQ come from the germline V gene (reference sequence). The CDR3 totals 14 residues. V lost 2 bases, J lost 6 bases, and 6 bases stayed unmatched. The CDR3 bases are TGTGCCAGCAGCTTACTAGCGGGCCCCCTCGAGCAGTACTTC. Translation gives CASSLLAGPLEQYF.

This clonotype came up many times. V gene TRBV29-1 combines with J gene TRBJ1-1, with D perhaps TRBD1 (6 bases). The CDR3 spans 15 residues. Germline V gene lookup returns CDR1 SQVTM and CDR2 ANQGSEA. Trimming shortened V by 6 bases and J by 1 base, and 18 bases separated the two germline ends. The CDR3: CSVRPGASGNTEAFF. Here the CDR3 DNA reads TGCAGCGTCCGCCCAGGGGCCAGCGGGAACACTGAAGCTTTCTTT.

This clonotype was seen repeatedly, ten times or more. The chain combines TRBV29-1 with TRBJ1-1; 7 bases match TRBD1. The V gene end was trimmed by 7 bases and the J gene end by 4 bases; junction bases not matched to a gene: 6. Per germline, CDR1 SQVTM and CDR2 ANQGSEA. The CDR3 is made up of 12 amino acids. The CDR3 spells CSEYRGGTEAFF. The CDR3 nucleotides are TGCAGCGAGTACAGGGGAGGCACTGAAGCTTTCTTT.

This clonotype was counted a few times. This chain connects TRBV10-3 to TRBJ2-3, with D possibly matching TRBD2 (5 bases). The V and J ends lost 5 bases and 0 bases respectively, with 15 bases between them. The CDR3 consists of 16 residues. Germline V lookup: CDR1 ENHRY, CDR2 SYGVKD. CDR3 in amino acids: CAISSGLFRSTDTQYF. The CDR3 DNA reads TGTGCCATCAGTTCCGGACTCTTTCGGAGCACAGATACGCAGTATTTT.

This clonotype came up a few times. The CDR3 nucleotides are TGTGCCAGCAGTGAAATCGGGACAGGGTGGGGCGAGCAGTACTTC. Protein product: CASSEIGTGWGEQYF. V and J are TRBV2 and TRBJ2-7, with 9 bases identical to TRBD1. CDR3 length: 15 residues. J gave up 6 bases and V 2 bases, and 8 bases lay outside the gene matches. Germline CDR1 and CDR2: SNHLY and FYNNEI.

This clonotype has ten or more counts. This sequence joins TRBV29-1 and TRBJ1-1, with TRBD1 matching 7 bases. Germline CDR1 and CDR2: SQVTM and ANQGSEA. CDR3 size: 13 residues. V was pared by 3 bases and J by 4 bases, with 5 bases of the junction left unmatched. The CDR3 nucleotides read TGCAGCGTTGAGACGTCAGGGGGCACTGAAGCTTTCTTT. Protein product: CSVETSGGTEAFF.

This clonotype was seen repeatedly, ten times or more. V gene TRBV10-1 combines with J gene TRBJ1-6; D may be TRBD1 (5 bases). Germline CDR1 and CDR2: WNHNN and SYGVQD (reference sequence). The CDR3 runs 13 residues. V dropped 5 bases and J dropped 7 bases, with 9 bases sitting between them. The CDR3 here is CASSRSGNSPLHF. CDR3 sequence (DNA): TGCGCCAGCAGTCGGTCAGGGAATTCACCCCTCCACTTT.

This chain connects TRBV2 to TRBJ1-2, with 9 bases identical to TRBD1. The length of the CDR3 is 16 residues. The germline V gene has CDR1 SNHLY and CDR2 FYNNEI. After removal of 3 bases from V and 7 bases from J, the junction contained 12 bases not matched to a gene. The CDR3 protein is CASSDKGQGGETGYTF. Written as DNA, the CDR3 is TGTGCCAGCAGTGACAAGGGACAGGGAGGGGAAACTGGCTACACCTTC.

This clonotype appeared many times. This rearrangement joins TRBV15 to TRBJ2-5; D unresolved. V was pared by 2 bases and J by 0 bases, with 7 bases between. The germline CDR1 and CDR2 sequences are LNHNV and YYDKDF (reference sequence). The CDR3 is 14 amino acids. The CDR3 here is CATSRRPDQETQYF. The CDR3 DNA sequence: TGTGCCACCAGCAGACGACCGGACCAAGAGACCCAGTACTTC.

This chain uses TRBV3-1 with TRBJ1-3; D is undetermined. Germline loops: CDR1 LGHDT, CDR2 YNNKEL (reference sequence). With 0 bases removed from V and 0 bases from J, the gap between germline ends came to 9 bases. The CDR3 length is 16 residues. This chain's CDR3 is CASSQEVGFSGNTIYF. In DNA form, the CDR3 reads TGTGCCAGCAGCCAAGAAGTCGGGTTCTCTGGAAACACCATATATTTT.

The table lists this clonotype with a few counts. The chain combines TRBV27 with TRBJ2-7; D not certain. The V end lost 6 bases, the J end lost 0 bases, and 9 bases lay between the germline ends. Per the germline V gene, CDR1 is MNHEY and CDR2 is SMNVEV (reference sequence). This CDR3 contains 13 residues. The DNA of the CDR3 is TGTGCCAGCAGCCGGCCTGACTCCTACGAGCAGTACTTC. It is translated as CASSRPDSYEQYF.

In this sample, this clonotype turned up many times. The chain couples TRBV15 to TRBJ1-1; D possibly corresponds to TRBD1 (5 bases). The CDR3 extends over 19 amino acids. The V gene lost 0 bases and the J gene lost 5 bases, with 25 bases spanning the gap. Looked up from germline, CDR1 is LNHNV and CDR2 is YYDKDF (reference sequence). In nucleotides, the CDR3 is TGTGCCACCAGCAGAGAGATATTGCGCGGACCAGGGAAACGGACTGAAGCTTTCTTT. This codes for CATSREILRGPGKRTEAFF.

The chain recombines TRBV6-6 with TRBJ1-2; D call uncertain. Germline-derived CDR1 and CDR2 are MNHNY and SVGAGI (reference sequence). V lost 6 bases, J lost 0 bases, and 20 bases lay in between. This CDR3 has 17 residues. The CDR3 bases are TGTGCCAGCAGCCAAACCGTACGGACGGGATCTAACTATGGCTACACCTTC. This codes for CASSQTVRTGSNYGYTF.

This clonotype was counted only a few times. This chain connects TRBV6-1 to TRBJ1-5, with no clear D. The CDR3 extends over 15 amino acids. Germline CDR1 and CDR2: MNHNS and SASEGT. V lost 5 bases and J 3 bases, leaving 14 bases between the germline ends. CDR3 in DNA: TGTGCCAGCAGTCTATGGACGGTTAACAATCAGCCCCAGCATTTT. Its translation: CASSLWTVNNQPQHF.

Ten or more counts support this clonotype. The rearrangement links TRBV15 to TRBJ2-7, with 11 bases that match TRBD2. CDR3 length: 15 amino acids. Germline trimming cut 6 bases from V and 2 bases from J; bases unmatched to any gene: 6. Per the germline V gene, CDR1 is LNHNV and CDR2 is YYDKDF (reference sequence). The CDR3 spells CATRTGTSGTYEQYF. The CDR3, as DNA: TGTGCCACCAGGACCGGGACTAGCGGTACCTACGAGCAGTACTTC.

This chain joins TRBV5-1 and TRBJ2-3; D call uncertain. Germline loops: CDR1 SGHRS, CDR2 YFSETQ. The V end lost 9 bases, the J end lost 2 bases, and 13 bases lay between the germline ends. The CDR3 loop spans 13 amino acids. The CDR3 here is CATSGTNTDTQYF. CDR3 in DNA: TGCGCCACAAGTGGAACCAACACAGATACGCAGTATTTT.

The rearrangement links TRBV20-1 to TRBJ2-5; D gene uncertain. The last part of the DNA fits TRBJ2-1 better; the J call may be wrong. This CDR3 has 15 residues. Germline V lookup: CDR1 DFQATT, CDR2 SNEGSKA (reference sequence). CDR3 loop: CSARDQDGPYNEQFF. CDR3 DNA: TGCAGTGCTAGAGATCAGGACGGGCCCTACAATGAGCAGTTCTTC.

This clonotype was seen at least ten times. The chain employs TRBV6-5 and TRBJ1-1; D unclear. Germline V gene lookup returns CDR1 MNHEY and CDR2 SVGAGI. V dropped 6 bases and J dropped 0 bases, with 14 bases sitting between them. CDR3 size: 15 residues. Here the CDR3 DNA reads TGTGCCAGCAGGCGATCAGCAATCATGAACACTGAAGCTTTCTTT. Amino acid sequence: CASRRSAIMNTEAFF.

This clonotype was observed a few times. This rearrangement joins TRBV10-3 to TRBJ1-6; D is ambiguous. The V gene lost 0 bases and the J gene lost 10 bases, with 16 bases spanning the gap. Germline V gene data show CDR1 as ENHRY and CDR2 as SYGVKD. This CDR3 is built from 16 residues. CDR3 coding DNA: TGTGCCATCAGTGAGTCGAGAGAAGGGTCTATATCACCCCTCCACTTT. Protein product: CAISESREGSISPLHF.

There are many counts of this clonotype. The chain employs TRBV3-1 and TRBJ2-5; 7 bases are shared with TRBD2. V gave up 1 base and J gave up 2 bases; unmatched junction bases: 4. The CDR3 is 15 amino acids. In germline, CDR1 is LGHDT, CDR2 YNNKEL (reference sequence). The CDR3 region has the DNA TGTGCCAGCAGCCAAGTAACTAGCGAGCAAGAGACCCAGTACTTC. Protein sequence: CASSQVTSEQETQYF.

The chain is built from TRBV29-1 and TRBJ2-5, with D tentatively TRBD1 (6 bases). The CDR3 is 13 amino acids. Germline CDR1 and CDR2: SQVTM and ANQGSEA. Trimming took off 4 bases at V and 4 bases at J, with 13 bases between the two ends. Here the CDR3 DNA reads TGCAGCGTTGGAGAACAGGGAAGAGAGACCCAGTACTTC. It encodes CSVGEQGRETQYF.

The V and J genes are TRBV10-3 and TRBJ1-1; D unresolved. The CDR3 is made up of 17 amino acids. Between the trimmed V and J ends, which lost 10 bases and 3 bases, there was a span of 27 bases. Germline CDR1 reads ENHRY; CDR2 reads SYGVKD. The DNA of the CDR3 is TGTGCCAGTTTACTGTCCTCACCGGGTCCAGAGTACACTGAAGCTTTCTTT. Amino acid sequence: CASLLSSPGPEYTEAFF.

V gene TRBV2 combines with J gene TRBJ1-2, with TRBD1 matching 8 bases. The CDR3 totals 16 residues. Losses at the gene ends were 5 bases for V and 2 bases for J; bases not matched to a gene: 10. CDR1 and CDR2 (germline): SNHLY, FYNNEI. CDR3 residues: CASSLWRQGPNYGYTF. The DNA of the CDR3 is TGTGCCAGCAGTTTATGGAGACAGGGGCCAAACTATGGCTACACCTTC.